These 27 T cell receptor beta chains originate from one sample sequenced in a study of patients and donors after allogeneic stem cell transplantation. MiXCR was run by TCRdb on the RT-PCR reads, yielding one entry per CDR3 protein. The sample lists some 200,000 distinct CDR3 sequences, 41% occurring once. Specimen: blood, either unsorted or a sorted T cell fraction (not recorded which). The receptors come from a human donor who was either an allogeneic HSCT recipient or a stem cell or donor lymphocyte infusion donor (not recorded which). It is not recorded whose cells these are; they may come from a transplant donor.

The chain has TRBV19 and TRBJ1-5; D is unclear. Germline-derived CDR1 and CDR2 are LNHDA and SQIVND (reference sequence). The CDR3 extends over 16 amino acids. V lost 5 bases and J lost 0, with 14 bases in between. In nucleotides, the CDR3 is TGTGCCAGTAGTCGACTGCCCCATGTTAGCAATCAGCCCCAGCATTTT. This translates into CASSRLPHVSNQPQHF. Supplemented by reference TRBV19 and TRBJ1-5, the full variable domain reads DGGITQSPKYLFRKEGQNVTLSCEQNLNHDAMYWYRQDPGQGLRLIYYSQIVNDFQKGDIAEGYSVSREKKESFPLTVTSAQKNPTAFYLCASSRLPHVSNQPQHFGDGTRLSIL.

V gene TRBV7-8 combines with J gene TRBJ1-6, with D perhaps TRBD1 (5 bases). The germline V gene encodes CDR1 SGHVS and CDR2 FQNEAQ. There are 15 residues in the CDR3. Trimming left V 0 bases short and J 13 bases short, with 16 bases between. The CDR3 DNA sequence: TGTGCCAGCAGCTTAGCGCGAGGGGCAGACTCCCCCCTCCACTTT. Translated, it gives CASSLARGADSPLHF. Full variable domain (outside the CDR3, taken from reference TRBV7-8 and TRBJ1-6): GAGVSQSPRYKVAKRGQDVALRCDPISGHVSLFWYQQALGQGPEFLTYFQNEAQLDKSGLPSDRFFAERPEGSVSTLKIQRTQQEDSAVYLCASSLARGADSPLHFGNGTRLTVT.

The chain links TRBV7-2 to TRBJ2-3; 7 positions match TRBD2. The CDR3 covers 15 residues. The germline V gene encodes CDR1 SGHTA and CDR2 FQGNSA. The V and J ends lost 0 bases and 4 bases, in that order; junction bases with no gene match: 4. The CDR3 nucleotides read TGTGCCAGCAGCTTAGCGGGAGGGCGGTCAGATACGCAGTATTTT. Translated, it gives CASSLAGGRSDTQYF.

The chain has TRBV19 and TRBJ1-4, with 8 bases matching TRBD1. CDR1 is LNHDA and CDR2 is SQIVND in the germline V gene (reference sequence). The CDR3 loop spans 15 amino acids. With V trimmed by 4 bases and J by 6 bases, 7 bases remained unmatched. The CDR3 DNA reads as TGTGCCAGTAGTACAGCAGGGGGCGGGGATGAAAAACTGTTTTTT. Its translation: CASSTAGGGDEKLFF.

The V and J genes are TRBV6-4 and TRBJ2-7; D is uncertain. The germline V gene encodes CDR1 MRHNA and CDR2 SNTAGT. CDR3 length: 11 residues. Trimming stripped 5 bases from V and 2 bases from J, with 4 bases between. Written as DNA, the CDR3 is TGTGCCAGCAGTCCTCCCTACGAGCAGTACTTC. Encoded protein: CASSPPYEQYF.

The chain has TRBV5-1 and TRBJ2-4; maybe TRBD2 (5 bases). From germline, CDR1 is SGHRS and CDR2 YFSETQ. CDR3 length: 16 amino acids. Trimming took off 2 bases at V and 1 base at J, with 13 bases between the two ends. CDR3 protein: CASSFRNSVAKNIQYF. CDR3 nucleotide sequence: TGCGCCAGCAGCTTCCGGAATAGCGTTGCCAAAAACATTCAGTACTTC. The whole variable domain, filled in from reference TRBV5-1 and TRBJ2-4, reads KAGVTQTPRYLIKTRGQQVTLSCSPISGHRSVSWYQQTPGQGLQFLFEYFSETQRNKGNFPGRFSGRQFSNSRSEMNVSTLELGDSALYLCASSFRNSVAKNIQYFGAGTRLSVL.

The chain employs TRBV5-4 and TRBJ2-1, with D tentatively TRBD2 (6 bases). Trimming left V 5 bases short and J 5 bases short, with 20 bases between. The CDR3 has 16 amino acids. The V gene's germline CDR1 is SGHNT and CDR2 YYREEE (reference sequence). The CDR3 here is CASRWGGVGIHNEQFF. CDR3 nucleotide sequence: TGTGCCAGCAGGTGGGGAGGAGTCGGGATCCACAATGAGCAGTTCTTC.

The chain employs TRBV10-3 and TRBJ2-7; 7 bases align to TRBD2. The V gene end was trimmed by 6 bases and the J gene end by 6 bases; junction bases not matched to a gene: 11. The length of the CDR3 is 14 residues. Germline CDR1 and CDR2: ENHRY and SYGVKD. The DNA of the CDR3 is TGTGCCATCAGGCCTGCGGGGGACTTCGGCGAGCAGTACTTC. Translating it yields CAIRPAGDFGEQYF.

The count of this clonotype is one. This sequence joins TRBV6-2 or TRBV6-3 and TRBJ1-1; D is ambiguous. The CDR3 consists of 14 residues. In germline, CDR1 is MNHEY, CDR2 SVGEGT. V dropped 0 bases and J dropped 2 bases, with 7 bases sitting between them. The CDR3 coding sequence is TGTGCCAGCAGTTACTCGAGGAGAAACACTGAAGCTTTCTTT. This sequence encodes CASSYSRRNTEAFF.

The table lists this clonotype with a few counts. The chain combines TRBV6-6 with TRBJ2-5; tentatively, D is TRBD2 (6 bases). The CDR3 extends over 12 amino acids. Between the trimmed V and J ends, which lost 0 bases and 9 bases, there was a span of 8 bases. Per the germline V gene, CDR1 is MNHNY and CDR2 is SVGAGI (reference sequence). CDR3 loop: CASSYSWEAQYF. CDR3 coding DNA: TGTGCCAGCAGTTACTCATGGGAGGCCCAGTACTTC.

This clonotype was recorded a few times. CDR3 DNA sequence: TGTGCCAGCAGCTTAAAAGGGGCCGAGGGGAGCACTGAAGCTTTCTTT. Amino acid sequence: CASSLKGAEGSTEAFF. The rearrangement uses TRBV7-3 and TRBJ1-1, with TRBD1 as a possible D gene (5 bases). The V end lost 1 base, the J end lost 4 bases, and 16 bases lay between the germline ends. Germline V gene sequence: CDR1 SGHTA, CDR2 FQGTGA. The CDR3 covers 16 residues.

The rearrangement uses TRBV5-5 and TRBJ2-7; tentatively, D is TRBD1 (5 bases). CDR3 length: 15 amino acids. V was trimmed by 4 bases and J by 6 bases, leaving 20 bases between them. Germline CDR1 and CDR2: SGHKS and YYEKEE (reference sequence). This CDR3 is CASSRPRDSEGEQYF. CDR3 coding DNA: TGTGCCAGCAGCCGACCCAGGGATTCAGAAGGCGAGCAGTACTTC.

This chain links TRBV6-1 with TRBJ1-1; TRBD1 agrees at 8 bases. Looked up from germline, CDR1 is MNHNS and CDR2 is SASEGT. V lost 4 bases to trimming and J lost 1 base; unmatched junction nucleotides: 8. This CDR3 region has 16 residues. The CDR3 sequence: CASSATTTGGNTEAFF. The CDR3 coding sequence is TGTGCCAGCAGTGCGACAACTACAGGGGGGAACACTGAAGCTTTCTTT.

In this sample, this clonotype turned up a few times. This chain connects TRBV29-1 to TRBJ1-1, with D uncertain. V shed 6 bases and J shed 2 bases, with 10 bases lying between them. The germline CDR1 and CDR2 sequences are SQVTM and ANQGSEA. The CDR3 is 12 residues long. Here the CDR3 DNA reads TGCAGCGTCCGGACCCTAAACACTGAAGCTTTCTTT. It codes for CSVRTLNTEAFF.

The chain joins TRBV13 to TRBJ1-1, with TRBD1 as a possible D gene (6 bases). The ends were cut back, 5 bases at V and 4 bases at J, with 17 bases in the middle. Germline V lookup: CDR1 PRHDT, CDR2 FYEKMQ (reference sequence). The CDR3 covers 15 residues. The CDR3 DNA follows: TGTGCCAGCAGCCCCCAGCTACAGGGTGCCACTGAAGCTTTCTTT. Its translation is CASSPQLQGATEAFF.

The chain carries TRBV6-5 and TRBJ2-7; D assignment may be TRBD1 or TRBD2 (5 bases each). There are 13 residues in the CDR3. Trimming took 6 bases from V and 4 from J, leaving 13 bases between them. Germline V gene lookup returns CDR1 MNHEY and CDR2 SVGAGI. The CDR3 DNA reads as TGTGCCAGCAGCCCGGGGACCGAATACGAGCAGTACTTC. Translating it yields CASSPGTEYEQYF.

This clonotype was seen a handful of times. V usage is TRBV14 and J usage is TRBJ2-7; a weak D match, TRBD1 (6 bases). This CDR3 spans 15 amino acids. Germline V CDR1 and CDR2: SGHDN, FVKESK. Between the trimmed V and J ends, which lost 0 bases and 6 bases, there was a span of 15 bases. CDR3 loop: CASSQDWIQGGEQYF. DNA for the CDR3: TGTGCCAGCAGCCAAGATTGGATACAGGGCGGCGAGCAGTACTTC.

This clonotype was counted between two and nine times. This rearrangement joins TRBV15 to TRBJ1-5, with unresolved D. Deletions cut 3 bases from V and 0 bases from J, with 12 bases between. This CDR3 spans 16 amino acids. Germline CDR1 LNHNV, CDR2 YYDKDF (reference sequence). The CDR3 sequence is CATSSRSTLSNQPQHF. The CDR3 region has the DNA TGTGCCACCAGCAGTAGATCTACCCTTAGCAATCAGCCCCAGCATTTT.

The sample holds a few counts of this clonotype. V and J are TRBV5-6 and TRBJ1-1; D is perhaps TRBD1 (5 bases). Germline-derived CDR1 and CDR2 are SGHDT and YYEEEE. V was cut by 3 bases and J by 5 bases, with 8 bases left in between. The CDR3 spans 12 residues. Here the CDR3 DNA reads TGTGCCAGCAGCTGGGGGGTGACTGAAGCTTTCTTT. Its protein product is CASSWGVTEAFF.

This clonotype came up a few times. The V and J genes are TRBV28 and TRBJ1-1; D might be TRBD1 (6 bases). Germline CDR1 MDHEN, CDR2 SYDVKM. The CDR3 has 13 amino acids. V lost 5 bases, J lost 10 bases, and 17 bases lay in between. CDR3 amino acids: CASSPKPQGGAFF. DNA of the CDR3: TGTGCCAGCAGTCCGAAGCCCCAAGGGGGAGCTTTCTTT.

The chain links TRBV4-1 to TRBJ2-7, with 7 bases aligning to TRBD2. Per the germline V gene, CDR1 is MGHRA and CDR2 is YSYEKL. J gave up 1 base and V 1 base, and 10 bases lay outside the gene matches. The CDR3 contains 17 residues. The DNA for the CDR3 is TGCGCCAGCAGCCAAGCTCATCCTAGCGGTCTTTCCTACGAGCAGTACTTC. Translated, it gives CASSQAHPSGLSYEQYF.

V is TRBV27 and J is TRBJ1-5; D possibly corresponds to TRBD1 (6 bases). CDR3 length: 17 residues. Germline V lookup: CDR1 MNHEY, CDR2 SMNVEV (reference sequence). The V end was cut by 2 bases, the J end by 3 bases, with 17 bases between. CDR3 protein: CASSLGPPDRFNQPQHF. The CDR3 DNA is TGTGCCAGCAGTTTAGGACCGCCGGACAGATTCAATCAGCCCCAGCATTTT.

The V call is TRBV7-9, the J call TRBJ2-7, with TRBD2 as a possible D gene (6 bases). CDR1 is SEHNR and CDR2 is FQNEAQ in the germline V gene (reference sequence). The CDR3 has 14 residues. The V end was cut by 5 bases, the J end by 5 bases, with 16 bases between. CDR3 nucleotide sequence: TGTGCCAGCAGCCAATTGGGGAGGACTCACGAGCAGTACTTC. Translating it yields CASSQLGRTHEQYF.

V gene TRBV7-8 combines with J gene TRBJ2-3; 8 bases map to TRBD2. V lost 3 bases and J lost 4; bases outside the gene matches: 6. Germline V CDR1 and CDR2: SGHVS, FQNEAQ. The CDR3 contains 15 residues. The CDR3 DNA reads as TGTGCCAGCAGCTTGGCGGGAGGAGTCCCAGATACGCAGTATTTT. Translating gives CASSLAGGVPDTQYF.

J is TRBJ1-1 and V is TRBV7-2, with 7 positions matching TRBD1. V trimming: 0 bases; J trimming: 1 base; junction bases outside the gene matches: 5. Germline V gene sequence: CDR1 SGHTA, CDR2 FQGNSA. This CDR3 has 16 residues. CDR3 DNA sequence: TGTGCCAGCAGCTTAGCAGGGGGCGTGGGGAACACTGAAGCTTTCTTT. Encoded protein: CASSLAGGVGNTEAFF.

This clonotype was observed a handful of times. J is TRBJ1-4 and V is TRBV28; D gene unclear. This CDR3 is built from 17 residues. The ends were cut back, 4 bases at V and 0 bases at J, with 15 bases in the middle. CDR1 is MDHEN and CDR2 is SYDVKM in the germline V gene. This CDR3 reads CASSSPLDLATNEKLFF. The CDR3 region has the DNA TGTGCCAGCAGTTCGCCCTTGGACCTTGCAACTAATGAAAAACTGTTTTTT.

The CDR3 spells CASNLIGTGALLGNEKLFF. CDR3 nucleotide sequence: TGTGCCAGCAACCTTATCGGGACAGGGGCCCTTCTTGGAAATGAAAAACTGTTTTTT. The J gene is TRBJ1-4, the V gene TRBV12-3 or TRBV12-4; 10 bases agree with TRBD1. The CDR3 is made up of 19 amino acids. J lost 5 bases, V lost 7 bases, and 19 bases had no gene match.